One and the same sample provided the 12 T cell receptor beta chains below, sequenced in a study of identical twins. TCRdb recomputed calls from the 5' RACE reads with MiXCR, one row per CDR3 protein. The table has around 570,000 distinct CDR3 sequences, over 8.5% seen once. These data were also reused for a study on yellow fever vaccine responses in identical twins.

The sample consisted of PBMCs. All receptors derive from a woman aged 18-30 years in good health.

The sample holds a few counts of this clonotype. The chain uses TRBV4-3 and TRBJ2-7; 7 bases match TRBD2. In germline, CDR1 is LGHNA, CDR2 YSLEER. Unmatched junction bases numbered 12, after V lost 0 bases and J lost 4 bases. The CDR3 length is 17 residues. The CDR3 nucleotides are TGCGCCAGCAGCCAAGATGCGGGCTGGGGGGGATCTTACGAGCAGTACTTC. Residues: CASSQDAGWGGSYEQYF.

This clonotype was counted many times. The genes are TRBV6-5 and TRBJ2-1, with 14 positions matching TRBD2. Germline V lookup: CDR1 MNHEY, CDR2 SVGAGI. The CDR3 is 17 amino acids. V lost 4 bases and J lost 2; bases outside the gene matches: 4. The CDR3 DNA is TGTGCCAGCAGTTCCCGACTAGCGGGAGGGACCTACAATGAGCAGTTCTTC. As protein: CASSSRLAGGTYNEQFF.

This clonotype was seen only a few times. The DNA for the CDR3 is TGTGCCAGCAGTCGAGGACAGGCAACTAATGAAAAACTGTTTTTT. Its protein product is CASSRGQATNEKLFF. The rearrangement joins TRBV6-1 to TRBJ1-4; the match to TRBD1 covers 7 bases. From germline, CDR1 is MNHNS and CDR2 SASEGT. CDR3 length: 15 residues. V lost 5 bases to trimming and J lost 0 bases; unmatched junction nucleotides: 3.

The chain recombines TRBV7-9 with TRBJ2-7; D is unclear. Trimming removed 2 bases at V and 4 bases at J, with 21 bases between. This CDR3 is 17 amino acids long. CDR1 and CDR2 (germline): SEHNR, FQNEAQ (reference sequence). CDR3 protein: CASSLIPRGDKPYEQYF. CDR3 sequence (DNA): TGTGCCAGCAGCTTAATTCCCCGAGGAGACAAGCCATACGAGCAGTACTTC.

A remark on this clonotype: No DNA is shown, since the ends of the CDR3 on it are uncertain; the CDR3 is the one TCRdb lists. This chain connects TRBV7-3 to TRBJ1-4; the DNA was not compared with TRBD1, the D call given in the table. The germline V gene has CDR1 SGHTA and CDR2 FQGTGA. The CDR3 is 16 residues long, ends included. CDR3: CASSPSYRLKMKNCFF.

This sequence joins TRBV28 and TRBJ2-5; 7 nucleotides agree with TRBD2. There are 17 residues in the CDR3. The V gene's germline CDR1 is MDHEN and CDR2 SYDVKM. V lost 2 bases, J lost 5 bases, and 14 bases stayed unmatched. The CDR3 DNA follows: TGTGCCAGCAGTTTAGGCGTGGGAGGGAGTTTCTGGGAGACCCAGTACTTC. This encodes CASSLGVGGSFWETQYF.

In this sample, this clonotype turned up a few times. This chain links TRBV20-1 with TRBJ2-2; 16 bases are a match to TRBD2. CDR3 length: 19 amino acids. CDR1 is DFQATT, CDR2 SNEGSKA, per germline (reference sequence). The V segment lost 5 bases and the J segment 6 bases; nucleotides outside the gene matches: 15. In DNA form, the CDR3 reads TGCAGTGCTTGGTTAGGGACTAGCGGGAGGGCCGGTTCTTCCGGGGAGCTGTTTTTT. This translates into CSAWLGTSGRAGSSGELFF.

The chain has TRBV30 and TRBJ2-7; maybe TRBD1 (5 bases). In germline, CDR1 is GTSNPN, CDR2 SVGIG (reference sequence). The V end was cut by 4 bases, the J end by 0 bases, with 16 bases between. CDR3 length: 15 amino acids. CDR3 in DNA: TGTGCCTGGATTAGGGGCCTAGGGCCCTCCTACGAGCAGTACTTC. Translating it yields CAWIRGLGPSYEQYF.

This clonotype was counted a few times. This chain links TRBV7-4 with TRBJ2-7, with 9 bases matching TRBD2. V lost 4 bases and J lost 2; bases outside the gene matches: 6. Germline V gene data show CDR1 as SGHVT and CDR2 as SQSDAQ. The CDR3 is 15 residues long. The CDR3 spells CASSYSGSAPYEQYF. The CDR3 bases are TGTGCCAGCAGCTATAGCGGGAGTGCCCCCTACGAGCAGTACTTC.

This clonotype has a handful of counts. The V gene is TRBV7-2, the J gene TRBJ2-3; D uncertain. With 2 bases removed from V and 6 bases from J, the gap between germline ends came to 6 bases. The CDR3 length is 12 residues. CDR1 SGHTA and CDR2 FQGNSA come from the germline V gene. CDR3 in amino acids: CASSLMRDTQYF. CDR3 coding DNA: TGTGCCAGCAGCTTAATGCGTGATACGCAGTATTTT.

The chain couples TRBV7-9 to TRBJ2-1, with D tentatively TRBD1 or TRBD2 (6 bases each). Germline V gives CDR1 SEHNR, CDR2 FQNEAQ (reference sequence). V was shortened by 7 bases and J by 8 bases, with 15 bases between the two germline ends. This CDR3 is 13 amino acids long. The CDR3 region has the DNA TGTGCCAGCACCGATTGGGGGGCGGATGAGCAGTTCTTC. The encoded protein is CASTDWGADEQFF.

This clonotype has a handful of counts. The chain has TRBV4-1 and TRBJ2-7, with D perhaps being TRBD1 or TRBD2 (5 bases each). The germline V gene encodes CDR1 MGHRA and CDR2 YSYEKL. This CDR3 is 16 amino acids long. The V gene lost 1 base and the J gene lost 3 bases, with 16 bases spanning the gap. CDR3 protein: CASSQAPGTDLYEQYF. The CDR3 DNA sequence: TGCGCCAGCAGCCAAGCCCCCGGGACGGACCTCTACGAGCAGTACTTC.